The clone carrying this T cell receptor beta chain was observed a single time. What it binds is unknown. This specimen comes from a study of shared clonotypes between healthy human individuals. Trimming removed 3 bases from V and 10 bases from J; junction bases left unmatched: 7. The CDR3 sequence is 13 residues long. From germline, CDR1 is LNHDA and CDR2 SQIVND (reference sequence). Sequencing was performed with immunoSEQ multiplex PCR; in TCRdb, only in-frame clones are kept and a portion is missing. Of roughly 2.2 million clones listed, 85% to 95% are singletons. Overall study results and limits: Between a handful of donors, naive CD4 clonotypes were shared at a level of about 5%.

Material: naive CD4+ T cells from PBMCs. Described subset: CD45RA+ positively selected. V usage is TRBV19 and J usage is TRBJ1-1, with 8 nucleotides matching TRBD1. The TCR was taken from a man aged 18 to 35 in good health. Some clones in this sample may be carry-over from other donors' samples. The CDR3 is CASSITTGGGAFF. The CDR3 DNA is TGTGCCAGTAGTATCACCACAGGGGGGGGAGCTTTCTTT.